The 13 T cell receptor beta chains listed next were all sequenced from one sample in a study of cytomegalovirus exposure and HLA in healthy donors (dated by TCRdb to about 2017). Library preparation was by the immunoSEQ multiplex PCR assay. For the multiplex PCR, a mixture combining 60 forward primers for TCR Vbeta segments and 13 reverse primers for TCR Jbeta segments was used. The table comes from immuneACCESS by way of TCRdb, which keeps in-frame sequences with V and J called. Part of the clones is missing from these tables; in studies checked, under half for an unresolved V gene and the rest for unknown reasons. In this sample the table shows about 130,000 clones, around 77% of which occur a single time. The ten largest make up roughly 5% of the sample. The sequencing input was PBMCs. The receptors derive from a man younger than 40 in good health and CMV-seronegative.

This clone has just a few counts. The chain employs TRBV19 and TRBJ2-7, with TRBD1 identical over 7 bases. V lost 6 bases to trimming and J lost 4 bases; unmatched junction nucleotides: 6. This CDR3 spans 13 amino acids. CDR1 and CDR2 from the germline V gene are LNHDA and SQIVND (reference sequence). CDR3 region: CASSMTGKYEQYF. The CDR3, as DNA: TGTGCCAGTAGCATGACAGGGAAATACGAGCAGTACTTC.

V and J are TRBV10-3 and TRBJ1-2; 7 bases fit TRBD1. The germline CDR1 and CDR2 sequences are ENHRY and SYGVKD. The CDR3 is 14 residues long. The J segment lost 3 bases and the V segment lost 2 bases, leaving 3 bases of the junction unmatched. This CDR3 reads CAISEARGDYGYTF. Written as DNA, the CDR3 is TGTGCCATCAGTGAGGCCAGGGGGGACTATGGCTACACCTTC.

The chain uses TRBV6-1 and TRBJ1-2, with 8 positions matching TRBD1. Germline trimming cut 6 bases from V and 7 bases from J; bases unmatched to any gene: 13. The CDR3 consists of 15 residues. Germline CDR1 reads MNHNS; CDR2 reads SASEGT. The CDR3 sequence: CASSPYQTGDGGYTF. CDR3 DNA sequence: TGTGCCAGCAGCCCATACCAGACAGGGGACGGTGGCTACACCTTC.

The gene calls are TRBV5-1 and TRBJ1-1; TRBD1 might be the D (6 bases). The CDR3 is made up of 14 amino acids. Germline V gene data show CDR1 as SGHRS and CDR2 as YFSETQ. The V end lost 4 bases, the J end lost 2 bases, and 12 bases lay between the germline ends. The CDR3: CASSPQGSNTEAFF. The DNA for the CDR3 is TGCGCCAGCAGCCCACAGGGATCAAACACTGAAGCTTTCTTT.

Remarks on this clone: This sample includes further DNA sequences coding for the same CDR3. This sequence joins TRBV5-1 and TRBJ2-5, with 7 bases that match TRBD1. J was trimmed by 2 bases and V by 3 bases; bases with no gene match: 1. CDR3 length equals 13 residues. Germline CDR1 is SGHRS and CDR2 is YFSETQ. The CDR3 region has the DNA TGCGCCAGCAGCTGGGACAGTCAAGAGACCCAGTACTTC. Translation: CASSWDSQETQYF.

The chain links TRBV9 to TRBJ2-7; TRBD1 matches 7 bases. The CDR3 has 14 amino acids. CDR1 is SGDLS, CDR2 YYNGEE, per germline. V was clipped by 4 bases and J by 5 bases; unmatched bases: 9. The CDR3 reads CASSPRQGSHEQYF. The CDR3 coding sequence is TGTGCCAGCAGCCCGCGACAGGGAAGCCACGAGCAGTACTTC.

The chain has TRBV30 and TRBJ2-5; D is uncertain. This CDR3 region has 14 residues. Trimming shortened V by 0 bases and J by 5 bases, and 13 bases separated the two germline ends. CDR1 and CDR2 (germline): GTSNPN, SVGIG (reference sequence). CDR3 bases: TGTGCCTGGAGTGTACCCGGGTCTGGGGAGACCCAGTACTTC. Translated: CAWSVPGSGETQYF.

The V and J genes are TRBV11-2 and TRBJ2-7; the D gene is possibly TRBD2 (6 bases). V dropped 0 bases and J dropped 6 bases, with 9 bases sitting between them. Germline CDR1 SGHAT, CDR2 FQNNGV. The CDR3 spans 13 residues. The CDR3 sequence: CASSLDGGVEQYF. DNA for the CDR3: TGTGCCAGCAGCTTAGACGGGGGAGTCGAGCAGTACTTC.

This clone was recorded a few times. The chain joins TRBV19 to TRBJ1-1; TRBD1 aligns across 8 bases. Germline V gene sequence: CDR1 LNHDA, CDR2 SQIVND (reference sequence). The CDR3 runs to 12 residues. J gave up 4 bases and V 9 bases, and 4 bases lay outside the gene matches. CDR3 sequence reads: CASRGRFTEAFF. The CDR3 nucleotides are TGTGCCAGCAGGGGGCGGTTCACTGAAGCTTTCTTT.

The V call is TRBV27, the J call TRBJ1-1; perhaps TRBD1 as D (5 bases). The CDR3 consists of 15 residues. Germline loops: CDR1 MNHEY, CDR2 SMNVEV (reference sequence). The V end lost 0 bases, the J end lost 2 bases, and 10 bases lay between the germline ends. The CDR3 region is CASSLSGRVNTEAFF. The CDR3 nucleotides are TGTGCCAGCAGTTTATCGGGCAGGGTCAACACTGAAGCTTTCTTT.

This chain links TRBV4-2 with TRBJ2-7; 10 positions match TRBD2. V gave up 1 base and J gave up 7 bases; unmatched junction bases: 4. Germline CDR1 LGHNA, CDR2 YNFKEQ. The CDR3 consists of 14 residues. CDR3 bases: TGTGCCAGCAGCCAAGTAAGCGGGAGGGAGGAGCAGTACTTC. It encodes CASSQVSGREEQYF.

In its sample, this clone was seen once. J is TRBJ2-3 and V is TRBV4-1; 9 bases agree with TRBD2. V shed 5 bases and J 6 bases; nucleotides not matched to a gene: 3. From germline, CDR1 is MGHRA and CDR2 YSYEKL. This CDR3 has 13 amino acids. The CDR3 region has the DNA TGCGCCAGCAGCAGGACTAGCGACGATACGCAGTATTTT. Its translation is CASSRTSDDTQYF.

CDR3 coding DNA: TGTGCCAGCAGCCCCACCCACCGGGGAGCTGATGGCTACACCTTC. This encodes CASSPTHRGADGYTF. The chain links TRBV6-5 to TRBJ1-2; D gene unclear. Germline lookup yields CDR1 MNHEY and CDR2 SVGAGI. V dropped 6 bases and J dropped 6 bases, with 20 bases sitting between them. This CDR3 has 15 residues.